These T cell receptor beta chains were read from a single sample in a study of CD8 T cells in ankylosing spondylitis. TCRdb fed the 5' RACE reads into MiXCR, producing one record per CDR3 protein. This sample has a few hundred thousand distinct CDR3 sequences, with around 8% found just once. The sample consisted of blood, either unsorted or a sorted T cell fraction (not recorded which). The source is a male donor with ankylosing spondylitis. The CDR3 runs from the conserved cysteine through the conserved F or W. D genes are given only for firm matches. Clone sizes are given selectively: once, few, many, or a class where the clone is expanded.

d_gene: NA; j_gene: TRBJ2-1; abundance: few; v_gene: TRBV5-4; CDR3aa: CASSRLINEQFF; CDR3nt: TGTGCCAGCAGCCGGCTTATCAATGAGCAGTTCTTC
d_gene: NA; j_gene: TRBJ1-1; abundance: many; v_gene: TRBV7-9; CDR3aa: CASSLVNTEAFF; CDR3nt: TGTGCCAGCAGCTTGGTGAACACTGAAGCTTTCTTT
d_gene: NA; j_gene: TRBJ2-2; abundance: few; v_gene: TRBV9; CDR3aa: CASREGASANTGELFF; CDR3nt: TGTGCCAGCAGGGAAGGGGCATCCGCGAACACCGGGGAGCTGTTTTTT
d_gene: NA; j_gene: TRBJ2-2; abundance: many; v_gene: TRBV4-3; CDR3aa: CASSHSHTGELFF; CDR3nt: TGCGCCAGCAGCCATTCCCACACCGGGGAGCTGTTTTTT
d_gene: NA; j_gene: TRBJ1-5; abundance: many; v_gene: TRBV5-1; CDR3aa: CASSSGGGLNQPQHF; CDR3nt: TGCGCCAGCAGCTCCGGGGGGGGCCTCAATCAGCCCCAGCATTTT
d_gene: NA; j_gene: TRBJ2-7; abundance: few; v_gene: TRBV7-3; CDR3aa: CASSLYGEGSYEQYF; CDR3nt: TGTGCCAGCAGCTTATACGGCGAGGGCTCCTACGAGCAGTACTTC
d_gene: TRBD1; j_gene: TRBJ2-7; abundance: many; v_gene: TRBV12-3/TRBV12-4; CDR3aa: CASSPGQGIHEQYF; CDR3nt: TGTGCCAGCAGTCCGGGACAGGGGATCCACGAGCAGTACTTC
d_gene: TRBD1; j_gene: TRBJ2-5; abundance: NA; v_gene: TRBV15; CDR3aa: CATRDRGEETQYF; CDR3nt: TGTGCCACCAGGGACAGGGGAGAAGAGACCCAGTACTTC
d_gene: TRBD2; j_gene: TRBJ2-4; abundance: many; v_gene: TRBV28; CDR3aa: CASLGRGEAKNIQYF; CDR3nt: TGTGCCAGCCTTGGGCGGGGGGAAGCCAAAAACATTCAGTACTTC
d_gene: TRBD1; j_gene: TRBJ2-5; abundance: NA; v_gene: TRBV10-3; CDR3aa: CAISTGTVRETQYF; CDR3nt: TGTGCCATCAGTACAGGGACAGTTCGCGAGACCCAGTACTTC
d_gene: NA; j_gene: TRBJ2-1; abundance: NA; v_gene: TRBV7-2; CDR3aa: CASSFPGHPVENEQFF; CDR3nt: TGTGCCAGCAGCTTTCCGGGCCACCCCGTTGAGAATGAGCAGTTCTTC
d_gene: TRBD2; j_gene: TRBJ2-3; abundance: NA; v_gene: TRBV5-1; CDR3aa: CASSQFERERDTQYF; CDR3nt: TGCGCCAGCAGCCAGTTTGAGCGGGAGCGGGATACGCAGTATTTT
d_gene: TRBD2; j_gene: TRBJ2-3; abundance: few; v_gene: TRBV7-9; CDR3aa: CASSNSVAGRTDTQYF; CDR3nt: TGTGCCAGCAGCAATTCCGTAGCGGGTCGCACAGATACGCAGTATTTT
d_gene: NA; j_gene: TRBJ2-7; abundance: NA; v_gene: TRBV9; CDR3aa: CASSVNAGHYEQYF; CDR3nt: TGTGCCAGCAGCGTAAATGCGGGGCACTACGAGCAGTACTTC
d_gene: NA; j_gene: TRBJ1-6; abundance: many; v_gene: TRBV4-1; CDR3aa: CASSQGLDNPLHF; CDR3nt: TGCGCCAGCAGCCAAGGCCTCGACAATCCCCTCCACTTT
d_gene: TRBD2; j_gene: TRBJ2-7; abundance: few; v_gene: TRBV4-2; CDR3aa: CASSQDRAGGPEQYF; CDR3nt: TGTGCCAGCAGCCAAGATAGGGCGGGAGGGCCCGAGCAGTACTTC
d_gene: NA; j_gene: TRBJ1-2; abundance: few; v_gene: TRBV3-1; CDR3aa: CASSQPGRGYTF; CDR3nt: TGTGCCAGCAGCCAACCTGGGCGCGGCTACACCTTC
d_gene: NA; j_gene: TRBJ1-5; abundance: NA; v_gene: TRBV12-3/TRBV12-4; CDR3aa: CASRPTGASGNQPQHF; CDR3nt: TGTGCCAGCAGGCCCACAGGCGCCTCGGGCAATCAGCCCCAGCATTTT
d_gene: NA; j_gene: TRBJ2-7; abundance: few; v_gene: TRBV5-1; CDR3aa: CASTPGRGYYEQYF; CDR3nt: TGCGCCAGCACTCCGGGCAGGGGCTACTACGAGCAGTACTTC
d_gene: NA; j_gene: TRBJ2-2; abundance: few; v_gene: TRBV9; CDR3aa: CASSEWRYNTGELFF; CDR3nt: TGTGCCAGCAGCGAATGGCGGTATAACACCGGGGAGCTGTTTTTT
d_gene: TRBD1; j_gene: TRBJ2-1; abundance: many; v_gene: TRBV29-1; CDR3aa: CSVRTGGNEQFF; CDR3nt: TGCAGCGTACGGACAGGGGGCAATGAGCAGTTCTTC
d_gene: NA; j_gene: TRBJ2-2; abundance: few; v_gene: TRBV11-3; CDR3aa: CASSLQAANTGELFF; CDR3nt: TGTGCCAGCAGCTTACAGGCGGCGAACACCGGGGAGCTGTTTTTT
d_gene: TRBD1; j_gene: TRBJ1-4; abundance: few; v_gene: TRBV4-3; CDR3aa: CASSQQGANEKLFF; CDR3nt: TGCGCCAGCAGCCAACAGGGGGCGAATGAAAAACTGTTTTTT
d_gene: NA; j_gene: TRBJ2-7; abundance: NA; v_gene: TRBV19; CDR3aa: CASSPGGGFYYEQYF; CDR3nt: TGTGCCAGTAGTCCCGGAGGGGGGTTCTACTACGAGCAGTACTTC
d_gene: TRBD2; j_gene: TRBJ2-3; abundance: many; v_gene: TRBV7-3; CDR3aa: CASSPRLAGGTDTQYF; CDR3nt: TGTGCCAGCAGCCCCCGACTAGCGGGAGGCACAGATACGCAGTATTTT
d_gene: TRBD1; j_gene: TRBJ1-6; abundance: few; v_gene: TRBV7-8; CDR3aa: CASRGDRGNSPLHF; CDR3nt: TGTGCCAGCAGGGGGGACAGGGGGAATTCACCCCTCCACTTT
d_gene: NA; j_gene: TRBJ2-1; abundance: few; v_gene: TRBV6-2/TRBV6-3; CDR3aa: CASSYLAANEQFF; CDR3nt: TGTGCCAGCAGTTACCTGGCCGCCAATGAGCAGTTCTTC
d_gene: TRBD1; j_gene: TRBJ2-2; abundance: NA; v_gene: TRBV24-1; CDR3aa: CATSDQRQGFTGELFF; CDR3nt: TGTGCCACCAGTGACCAAAGACAGGGCTTCACCGGGGAGCTGTTTTTT
d_gene: TRBD2; j_gene: TRBJ2-1; abundance: NA; v_gene: TRBV15; CDR3aa: CATSRVLAGNNEQFF; CDR3nt: TGTGCCACCAGCAGAGTGCTAGCGGGCAATAATGAGCAGTTCTTC
d_gene: NA; j_gene: TRBJ1-5; abundance: many; v_gene: TRBV6-1; CDR3aa: CASAGVSNQPQHF; CDR3nt: TGTGCCAGCGCAGGGGTTAGCAATCAGCCCCAGCATTTT
d_gene: TRBD1; j_gene: TRBJ1-5; abundance: NA; v_gene: TRBV20-1; CDR3aa: CSAERQGRDQPQHF; CDR3nt: TGCAGTGCTGAAAGACAGGGGCGTGATCAGCCCCAGCATTTT
d_gene: NA; j_gene: TRBJ2-1; abundance: many; v_gene: TRBV6-2/TRBV6-3; CDR3aa: CASSYSVASSYNEQFF; CDR3nt: TGTGCCAGCAGTTACTCAGTCGCGAGCTCCTACAATGAGCAGTTCTTC
d_gene: NA; j_gene: TRBJ2-2; abundance: NA; v_gene: TRBV5-1; CDR3aa: CASSLALRGTGELFF; CDR3nt: TGCGCCAGCAGCTTGGCTCTCCGAGGAACCGGGGAGCTGTTTTTT
d_gene: NA; j_gene: TRBJ2-7; abundance: many; v_gene: TRBV27; CDR3aa: CASSSQPGEQYF; CDR3nt: TGTGCCAGCAGTTCCCAGCCTGGCGAGCAGTACTTC
d_gene: NA; j_gene: TRBJ2-1; abundance: many; v_gene: TRBV5-1; CDR3aa: CASGAVSYNEQFF; CDR3nt: TGCGCCAGCGGGGCGGTTAGTTACAATGAGCAGTTCTTC
d_gene: NA; j_gene: TRBJ1-5; abundance: few; v_gene: TRBV29-1; CDR3aa: CSVHARVALIHQPQHF; CDR3nt: TGCAGCGTACACGCTCGCGTGGCACTGATCCATCAGCCCCAGCATTTT
d_gene: NA; j_gene: TRBJ2-5; abundance: few; v_gene: TRBV5-1; CDR3aa: CASSPAAGGETQYF; CDR3nt: TGCGCCAGCTCCCCGGCAGCGGGTGGAGAGACCCAGTACTTC